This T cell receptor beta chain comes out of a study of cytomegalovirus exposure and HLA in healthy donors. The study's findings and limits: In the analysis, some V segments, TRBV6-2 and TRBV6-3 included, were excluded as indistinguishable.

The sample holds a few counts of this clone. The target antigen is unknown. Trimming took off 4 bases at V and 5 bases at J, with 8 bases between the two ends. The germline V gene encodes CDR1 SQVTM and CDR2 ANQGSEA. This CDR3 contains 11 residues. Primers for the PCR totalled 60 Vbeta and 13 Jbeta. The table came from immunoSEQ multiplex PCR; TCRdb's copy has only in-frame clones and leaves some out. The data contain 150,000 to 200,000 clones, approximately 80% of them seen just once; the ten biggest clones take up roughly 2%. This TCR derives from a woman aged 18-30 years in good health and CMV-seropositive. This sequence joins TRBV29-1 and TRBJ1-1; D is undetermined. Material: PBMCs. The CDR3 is CSVGAETEAFF. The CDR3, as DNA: TGCAGCGTTGGGGCCGAGACTGAAGCTTTCTTT.